Shown below are 29 T cell receptor beta chains from a single sample sequenced in a study of T cell responses to AZD1222 COVID-19 vaccine. The method was immunoSEQ multiplex PCR; TCRdb's version includes in-frame clones alone and lacks a portion of them. The table lists approximately 270,000 clones, approximately 94% of them singletons. The specimen was peripheral blood, collected 28 days after the second AZD1222 dose. These receptors were obtained from an adult who received the AZD1222 COVID-19 vaccine.

CDR3 bases: TGTGCCAGCAGTTTAAAGGGGGCGGTTGGCTACACCTTC. Encoded protein: CASSLKGAVGYTF. The V gene is TRBV12-3 or TRBV12-4, the J gene TRBJ1-2, with 7 bases fitting TRBD1. The CDR3 has 13 residues. V was clipped by 2 bases and J by 7 bases; unmatched bases: 4.

Points on this clone: Sequence at one end of the junction differs from germline and may be a read error. The chain combines TRBV6-5 with TRBJ1-5; D might be TRBD1 (6 bases). Germline V gene lookup returns CDR1 MNHEY and CDR2 SVGAGI. The length of the CDR3 is 10 residues. The DNA for the CDR3 is TGTGCCAGCAGGACAGGTTACAGGTATTTT. This codes for CASRTGYRYF.

The table lists this clone with a count of one. V is TRBV28 and J is TRBJ2-3; D possibly uses TRBD1 or TRBD2 (7 bases each). CDR1 is MDHEN, CDR2 SYDVKM, per germline. This CDR3 contains 13 residues. The CDR3 DNA reads TGTGGGGCGGGGGACAGAATCACAGATACGCAGTATTTT. Translating gives CGAGDRITDTQYF.

V is TRBV7-2 and J is TRBJ1-2; TRBD1 agrees at 9 bases. The CDR3 has 16 residues. CDR1 and CDR2 from the germline V gene are SGHTA and FQGNSA. With V trimmed by 4 bases and J by 8 bases, 14 bases remained unmatched. DNA for the CDR3: TGTGCCAGCAGCTCACAGGGGGCGCGGCCCACATACGGCTACACCTTC. This sequence encodes CASSSQGARPTYGYTF.

This rearrangement joins TRBV2 to TRBJ1-2, with no clear D. There are 13 residues in the CDR3. V lost 3 bases and J 4 bases, leaving 9 bases between the germline ends. The germline V gene has CDR1 SNHLY and CDR2 FYNNEI. The CDR3 sequence is CASSEYGVYGYTF. The CDR3 nucleotides are TGTGCCAGCAGTGAGTACGGAGTCTATGGCTACACCTTC.

The V call is TRBV18, the J call TRBJ2-1, with D tentatively TRBD2 (5 bases). The CDR3 consists of 14 residues. Trimming took off 0 bases at V and 7 bases at J, with 10 bases between the two ends. The germline V gene has CDR1 KGHSH and CDR2 LQKENI. The CDR3 is CASSPPDFLNEQFF. For the CDR3, the DNA is TGTGCCAGCTCACCACCGGACTTCTTAAATGAGCAGTTCTTC. Based on the CDR3 plus reference TRBV18 and TRBJ2-1, the full variable domain is NAGVMQNPRHLVRRRGQEARLRCSPMKGHSHVYWYRQLPEEGLKFMVYLQKENIIDESGMPKERFSAEFPKEGPSILRIQQVVRGDSAAYFCASSPPDFLNEQFFGPGTRLTVL.

V and J are TRBV29-1 and TRBJ1-2; 12 positions match TRBD1. V shed 7 bases, J shed 6 bases, and the junction held 6 bases outside the gene matches. Germline assignment: CDR1 SQVTM and CDR2 ANQGSEA. The CDR3 consists of 13 residues. CDR3 nucleotide sequence: TGCAGCGCTGGGACAGGGGGCGCCCATGGCTACACCTTC. This codes for CSAGTGGAHGYTF. Full variable domain (outside the CDR3, taken from reference TRBV29-1 and TRBJ1-2): SAVISQKPSRDICQRGTSLTIQCQVDSQVTMMFWYRQQPGQSLTLIATANQGSEATYESGFVIDKFPISRPNLTFSTLTVSNMSPEDSSIYLCSAGTGGAHGYTFGSGTRLTVV.

V is TRBV6-1 and J is TRBJ2-2; maybe TRBD1 (7 bases). The germline CDR1 and CDR2 sequences are MNHNS and SASEGT. Trimming shortened V by 2 bases and J by 7 bases, and 14 bases separated the two germline ends. This CDR3 spans 15 amino acids. The CDR3 coding sequence is TGTGCCAGCAGTGAATACGCCCAGGGGGGCGGGGAGCTGTTTTTT. Amino acids: CASSEYAQGGGELFF.

The genes are TRBV27 and TRBJ1-2; unclear D gene. The germline V gene encodes CDR1 MNHEY and CDR2 SMNVEV (reference sequence). V lost 0 bases and J lost 8, with 10 bases in between. The CDR3 is 13 amino acids. Written as DNA, the CDR3 is TGTGCCAGCAGTTTATCCGCGACGGGCGGCTACACCTTC. This codes for CASSLSATGGYTF.

The chain has TRBV29-1 and TRBJ2-7; 14 bases agree with TRBD2. V lost 4 bases, J lost 6 bases, and 2 bases stayed unmatched. Germline CDR1 is SQVTM and CDR2 is ANQGSEA. CDR3 length: 13 residues. CDR3 sequence: CSVGGLAGVEQYF. The CDR3 region has the DNA TGCAGCGTTGGGGGACTAGCGGGAGTCGAGCAGTACTTC.

This chain links TRBV4-1 with TRBJ1-4; D remains unclear. V was pared by 2 bases and J by 8 bases, with 18 bases between. There are 16 residues in the CDR3. Germline-derived CDR1 and CDR2 are MGHRA and YSYEKL. CDR3 nucleotides: TGCGCCAGCAGCCAAATCCCGGCCTCCCTTGCAGAAAAACTGTTTTTT. This gives the protein CASSQIPASLAEKLFF.

V gene TRBV11-1 combines with J gene TRBJ2-7, with 9 bases that match TRBD1. CDR3 length: 15 residues. V lost 2 bases and J lost 5; bases outside the gene matches: 7. Per the germline V gene, CDR1 is SGHAT and CDR2 is FQDESV (reference sequence). As DNA, the CDR3 is TGTGCCAGCAGCTTACCCGGGACAGGGATCCACGAGCAGTACTTC. This translates into CASSLPGTGIHEQYF. Full variable domain (outside the CDR3, taken from reference TRBV11-1 and TRBJ2-7): EAEVAQSPRYKITEKSQAVAFWCDPISGHATLYWYRQILGQGPELLVQFQDESVVDDSQLPKDRFSAERLKGVDSTLKIQPAELGDSAMYLCASSLPGTGIHEQYFGPGTRLTVT.

The rearrangement joins TRBV18 to TRBJ1-5; 12 bases align to TRBD1. The V gene's germline CDR1 is KGHSH and CDR2 LQKENI. J was trimmed by 7 bases and V by 3 bases; bases with no gene match: 1. The CDR3 extends over 14 amino acids. The CDR3 nucleotides read TGTGCCAGCTCACCTGGGACAGGGGGCCAGCCCCAGCATTTT. Its protein product is CASSPGTGGQPQHF.

The chain is built from TRBV5-6 and TRBJ2-3; D not certain. The CDR3 is 14 residues long. V shed 0 bases and J shed 5 bases, with 10 bases lying between them. CDR1 and CDR2 from the germline V gene are SGHDT and YYEEEE. The CDR3 is CASSLARPGDTQYF. In DNA form, the CDR3 reads TGTGCCAGCAGCTTGGCCAGGCCGGGAGATACGCAGTATTTT. Supplemented by reference TRBV5-6 and TRBJ2-3, the full variable domain reads DAGVTQSPTHLIKTRGQQVTLRCSPKSGHDTVSWYQQALGQGPQFIFQYYEEEERQRGNFPDRFSGHQFPNYSSELNVNALLLGDSALYLCASSLARPGDTQYFGPGTRLTVL.

The CDR3 sequence is CASSSTGVLFYEQYF. The CDR3 DNA is TGTGCCAGCAGTTCCACAGGGGTTCTCTTCTACGAGCAGTACTTC. The rearrangement uses TRBV27 and TRBJ2-7, with TRBD1 identical over 7 bases. CDR3 length equals 15 residues. CDR1 and CDR2 from the germline V gene are MNHEY and SMNVEV (reference sequence). With V trimmed by 4 bases and J by 3 bases, 9 bases remained unmatched.

The V gene is TRBV6-5, the J gene TRBJ2-7, with a tentative D call TRBD1 (6 bases). Trimming shortened V by 6 bases and J by 0 bases, and 9 bases separated the two germline ends. The CDR3 is 13 residues long. From germline, CDR1 is MNHEY and CDR2 SVGAGI. Here the CDR3 reads CASSPGVSYEQYF. For the CDR3, the DNA is TGTGCCAGCAGCCCAGGGGTCTCCTACGAGCAGTACTTC.

This chain links TRBV2 with TRBJ1-2; no firm D call. Trimming took 6 bases from V and 4 from J, leaving 18 bases between them. The CDR3 sequence is 15 residues long. Germline lookup yields CDR1 SNHLY and CDR2 FYNNEI. CDR3 sequence (DNA): TGTGCCAGCAGCGACGACACCCGGCGATCCTATGGCTACACCTTC. As protein: CASSDDTRRSYGYTF.

Of note for this clone: The junction departs from the called germline gene at one end, perhaps through a read error. This sequence joins TRBV5-1 and TRBJ2-1, with 7 bases identical to TRBD1. This CDR3 has 14 amino acids. Germline values: CDR1 SGHRS, CDR2 YFSETQ. CDR3 in amino acids: CASSFDRALNEQFF. DNA of the CDR3: TGCGCTAGCAGCTTCGACAGGGCGCTAAATGAGCAGTTCTTC.

V gene TRBV5-6 combines with J gene TRBJ2-7, with 7 bases lining up with TRBD2. Germline V CDR1 and CDR2: SGHDT, YYEEEE. The CDR3 length is 13 residues. J gave up 7 bases and V 1 base, and 5 bases lay outside the gene matches. The DNA for the CDR3 is TGTGCCAGCAGCTTGACCGCGGGAGTTGAGCAGTACTTC. Translated: CASSLTAGVEQYF.

The gene calls are TRBV4-1 and TRBJ2-5, with unresolved D. Germline values: CDR1 MGHRA, CDR2 YSYEKL. The CDR3 has 14 residues. Trimming stripped 0 bases from V and 4 bases from J, with 9 bases between. The CDR3 protein is CASSQDEDGETQYF. DNA for the CDR3: TGCGCCAGCAGCCAAGATGAGGACGGAGAGACCCAGTACTTC.

This rearrangement joins TRBV3-1 (or the pseudogene TRBV3-2) to TRBJ2-3; D is unresolved. CDR3 size: 15 residues. Germline V gene sequence: CDR1 LGHDT, CDR2 YNNKEL (reference sequence). V was pared by 4 bases and J by 0 bases, with 11 bases between. For the CDR3, the DNA is TGTGCCAGCAGCCCCGCTAGGTCTAGCACAGATACGCAGTATTTT. Protein sequence: CASSPARSSTDTQYF.

The chain uses TRBV24-1 and TRBJ2-2, with TRBD2 matching 12 bases. Germline CDR1 is KGHDR and CDR2 is SFDVKD. The ends lost 4 bases at V and 5 bases at J; junction bases unmatched: 4. The CDR3 runs to 16 residues. The CDR3 DNA reads as TGTGCCACCAGTGACCCTGGGACTAGCGGGACCGGGGAGCTGTTTTTT. Translated, it gives CATSDPGTSGTGELFF.

This sequence joins TRBV27 and TRBJ1-2; weak D call: TRBD1 (6 bases). The CDR3 sequence is 13 residues long. From germline, CDR1 is MNHEY and CDR2 SMNVEV (reference sequence). Trimming stripped 2 bases from V and 2 bases from J, with 6 bases between. The CDR3 DNA follows: TGTGCCAGCAGTTTAAGGGGGAACTATGGCTACACCTTC. Residues: CASSLRGNYGYTF.

The V gene is TRBV6-6, the J gene TRBJ2-7; no clear D. The germline CDR1 and CDR2 sequences are MNHNY and SVGAGI (reference sequence). The CDR3 runs to 12 residues. V gave up 4 bases and J gave up 12 bases, with 16 bases separating them. Here the CDR3 reads CASSSDSKGTYF. CDR3 coding DNA: TGTGCCAGCAGTTCCGATTCGAAGGGCACGTACTTC.

This sequence joins TRBV7-9 and TRBJ2-5; 7 bases are a match to TRBD2. Looked up from germline, CDR1 is SEHNR and CDR2 is FQNEAQ (reference sequence). This CDR3 is 14 amino acids long. Germline trimming cut 1 base from V and 5 bases from J; bases unmatched to any gene: 4. CDR3 in DNA: TGTGCCAGCAGCTTAGATTCCGGGAGGGAGACCCAGTACTTC. Translated: CASSLDSGRETQYF.

This chain links TRBV19 with TRBJ1-1; tentative D call: TRBD1 (6 bases). This CDR3 has 14 residues. Germline CDR1 is LNHDA and CDR2 is SQIVND (reference sequence). Trimming shortened V by 2 bases and J by 5 bases, and 12 bases separated the two germline ends. CDR3 in DNA: TGTGCCAGTAGTATAAGGGCCCAGGGGACTGAAGCTTTCTTT. Amino acid sequence: CASSIRAQGTEAFF.

The V gene is TRBV5-1, the J gene TRBJ2-2, with TRBD1 identical over 10 bases. This CDR3 region has 15 residues. V shed 3 bases, J shed 5 bases, and the junction held 4 bases outside the gene matches. Looked up from germline, CDR1 is SGHRS and CDR2 is YFSETQ. The CDR3 spells CASSSGQGGTGELFF. The CDR3 DNA follows: TGCGCCAGCAGCTCCGGACAGGGGGGTACCGGGGAGCTGTTTTTT. Full variable domain (missing parts from reference TRBV5-1 and TRBJ2-2): KAGVTQTPRYLIKTRGQQVTLSCSPISGHRSVSWYQQTPGQGLQFLFEYFSETQRNKGNFPGRFSGRQFSNSRSEMNVSTLELGDSALYLCASSSGQGGTGELFFGEGSRLTVL.

V gene TRBV28 combines with J gene TRBJ1-1; unclear D gene. From germline, CDR1 is MDHEN and CDR2 SYDVKM. Trimming left V 10 bases short and J 3 bases short, with 15 bases between. This CDR3 region has 13 residues. The CDR3 DNA reads TGTGCCACCTCTCCCGGATCGTACACTGAAGCTTTCTTT. It encodes CATSPGSYTEAFF.

The rearrangement joins TRBV3-1 (or the pseudogene TRBV3-2) to TRBJ2-2, with 9 bases identical to TRBD2. From germline, CDR1 is LGHDT and CDR2 YNNKEL (reference sequence). The CDR3 has 15 residues. The J segment lost 7 bases and the V segment lost 4 bases, leaving 7 bases of the junction unmatched. Here the CDR3 DNA reads TGTGCCAGCAGCCGCATAGCGGGGGTTAACGGGGAGCTGTTTTTT. Translation gives CASSRIAGVNGELFF.